Here is one T cell receptor beta chain with its context. What it binds is unknown. The protocol was immunoSEQ multiplex PCR, while the TCRdb copy is restricted to in-frame clones and leaves out a portion. The sample yields 52,000 or so clones, around four fifths seen once. The data were obtained in a study of cytotoxic CD8 clonotypes in ibrutinib-treated CLL. Study-wide results and limits: At baseline, clonality was higher than in age-matched healthy donors and correlated with CD8+ counts.

The sample in question was PBMCs, obtained after 24 months of ibrutinib treatment. This clonotype was sampled from a human donor with chronic lymphocytic leukemia.

The CDR3, as DNA: TGTGCCAGTAGTATCCGGGTGGAGGGGACGCAGTATTTT. Translated: CASSIRVEGTQYF. J is TRBJ2-3 and V is TRBV19; possibly TRBD2 for D (6 bases). The CDR3 spans 13 residues. The germline V and J ends were trimmed by 3 bases and 9 bases, with 13 bases remaining between them. Germline V lookup: CDR1 LNHDA, CDR2 SQIVND (reference sequence).